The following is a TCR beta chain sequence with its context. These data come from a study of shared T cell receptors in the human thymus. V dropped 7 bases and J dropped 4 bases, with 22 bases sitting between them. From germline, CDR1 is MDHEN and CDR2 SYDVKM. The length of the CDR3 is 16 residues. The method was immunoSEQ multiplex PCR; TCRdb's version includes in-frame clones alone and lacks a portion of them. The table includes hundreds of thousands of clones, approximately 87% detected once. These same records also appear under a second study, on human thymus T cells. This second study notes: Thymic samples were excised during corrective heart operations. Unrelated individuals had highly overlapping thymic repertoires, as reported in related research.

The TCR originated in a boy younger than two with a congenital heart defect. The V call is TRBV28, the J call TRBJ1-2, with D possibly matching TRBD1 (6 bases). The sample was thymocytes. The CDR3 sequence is CASKRDVRGGGYGYTF. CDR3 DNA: TGTGCCAGCAAACGGGACGTAAGGGGAGGGGGCTATGGCTACACCTTC.